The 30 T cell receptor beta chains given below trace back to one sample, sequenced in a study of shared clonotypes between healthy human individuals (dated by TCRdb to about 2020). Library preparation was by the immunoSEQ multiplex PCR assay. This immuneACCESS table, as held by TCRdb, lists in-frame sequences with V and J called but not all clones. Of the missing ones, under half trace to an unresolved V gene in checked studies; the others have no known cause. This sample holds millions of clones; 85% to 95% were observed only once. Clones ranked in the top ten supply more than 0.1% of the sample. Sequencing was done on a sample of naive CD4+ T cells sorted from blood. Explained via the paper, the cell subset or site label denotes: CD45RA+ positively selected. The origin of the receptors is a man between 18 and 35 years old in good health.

CDR3 sequence reads: CASSEWQRINQPQHF. CDR3 DNA sequence: TGTGCCAGCAGTGAATGGCAGAGAATTAATCAGCCCCAGCATTTT. V gene TRBV6-1 combines with J gene TRBJ1-5; D unresolved. CDR3 size: 15 residues. V was cut by 2 bases and J by 4 bases, with 12 bases left in between. Germline V gene lookup returns CDR1 MNHNS and CDR2 SASEGT.

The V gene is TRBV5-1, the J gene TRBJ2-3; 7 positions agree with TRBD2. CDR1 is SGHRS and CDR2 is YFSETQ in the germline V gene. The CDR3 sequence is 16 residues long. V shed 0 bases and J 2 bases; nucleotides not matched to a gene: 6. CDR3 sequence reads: CASSLAGGSPTDTQYF. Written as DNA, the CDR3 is TGCGCCAGCAGCTTGGCAGGCGGGAGTCCCACAGATACGCAGTATTTT.

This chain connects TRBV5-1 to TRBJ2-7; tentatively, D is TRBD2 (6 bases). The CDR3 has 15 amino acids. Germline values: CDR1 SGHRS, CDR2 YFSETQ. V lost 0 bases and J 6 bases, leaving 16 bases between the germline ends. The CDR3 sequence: CASSLVDGGKREQYF. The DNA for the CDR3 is TGCGCCAGCAGCTTGGTTGACGGGGGAAAGCGCGAGCAGTACTTC.

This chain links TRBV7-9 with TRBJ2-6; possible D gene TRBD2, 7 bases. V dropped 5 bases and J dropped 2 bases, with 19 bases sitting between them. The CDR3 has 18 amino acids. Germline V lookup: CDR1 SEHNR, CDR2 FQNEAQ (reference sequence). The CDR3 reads CASSPRGGKGAGANVLTF. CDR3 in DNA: TGTGCCAGCAGCCCGCGCGGGGGCAAGGGGGCTGGGGCCAACGTCCTGACTTTC.

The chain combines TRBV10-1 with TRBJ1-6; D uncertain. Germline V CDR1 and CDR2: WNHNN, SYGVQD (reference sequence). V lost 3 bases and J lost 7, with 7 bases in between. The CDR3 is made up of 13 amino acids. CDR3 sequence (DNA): TGCGCCAGCAGTGACACGGGAAATTCACCCCTCCACTTT. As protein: CASSDTGNSPLHF.

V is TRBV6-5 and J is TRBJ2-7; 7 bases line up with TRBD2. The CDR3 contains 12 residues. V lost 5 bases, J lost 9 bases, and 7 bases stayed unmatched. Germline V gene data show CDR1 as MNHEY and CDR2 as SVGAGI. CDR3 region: CASSSYSGGQYF. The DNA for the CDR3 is TGTGCCAGCAGTAGTTACTCGGGGGGGCAGTACTTC.

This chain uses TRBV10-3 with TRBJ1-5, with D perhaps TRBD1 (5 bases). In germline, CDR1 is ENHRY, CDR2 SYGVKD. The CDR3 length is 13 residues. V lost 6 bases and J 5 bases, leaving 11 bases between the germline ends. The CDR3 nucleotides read TGTGCCATCAGACCCAGGGAGGATCAGCCCCAGCATTTT. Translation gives CAIRPREDQPQHF.

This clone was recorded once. The CDR3 DNA reads TGTGCCAGCAGCGCGGGACAGGAGGGAGAAAAACTGTTTTTT. Its translation is CASSAGQEGEKLFF. The V gene is TRBV9, the J gene TRBJ1-4; 8 bases agree with TRBD1. Trimming at V came to 3 bases and at J to 8 bases, leaving 6 bases not matched to a gene. Germline CDR1 reads SGDLS; CDR2 reads YYNGEE. This CDR3 is 14 amino acids long.

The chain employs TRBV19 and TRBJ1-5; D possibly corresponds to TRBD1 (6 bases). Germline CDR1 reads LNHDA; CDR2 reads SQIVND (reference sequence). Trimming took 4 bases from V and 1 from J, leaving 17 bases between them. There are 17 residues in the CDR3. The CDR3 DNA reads TGTGCCAGTAGTACCGCAAAGGGGGTTCGGAGCAATCAGCCCCAGCATTTT. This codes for CASSTAKGVRSNQPQHF.

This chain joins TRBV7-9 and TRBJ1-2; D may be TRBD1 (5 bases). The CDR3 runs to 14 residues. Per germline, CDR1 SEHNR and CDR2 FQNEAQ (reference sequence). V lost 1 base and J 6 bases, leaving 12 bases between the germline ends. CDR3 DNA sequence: TGTGCCAGCAGCTTAGTCGAGACAGTGGATGGCTACACCTTC. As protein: CASSLVETVDGYTF.

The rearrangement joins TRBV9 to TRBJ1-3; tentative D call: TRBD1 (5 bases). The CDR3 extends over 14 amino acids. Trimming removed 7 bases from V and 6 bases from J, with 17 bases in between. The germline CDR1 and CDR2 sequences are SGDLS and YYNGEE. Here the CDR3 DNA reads TGTGCCAGCGGAACAACGACAGTTCCAAACACCATATATTTT. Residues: CASGTTTVPNTIYF.

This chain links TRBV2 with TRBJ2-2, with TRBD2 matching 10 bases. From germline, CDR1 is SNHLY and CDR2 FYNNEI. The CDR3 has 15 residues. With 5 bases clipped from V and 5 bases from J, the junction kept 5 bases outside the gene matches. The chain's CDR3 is CASSPASGSTGELFF. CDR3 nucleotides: TGTGCCAGCAGTCCCGCTAGCGGGAGTACCGGGGAGCTGTTTTTT.

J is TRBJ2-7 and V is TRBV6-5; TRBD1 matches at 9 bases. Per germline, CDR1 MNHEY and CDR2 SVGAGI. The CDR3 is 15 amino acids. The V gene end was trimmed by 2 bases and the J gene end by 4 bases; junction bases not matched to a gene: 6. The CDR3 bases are TGTGCCAGCAGTTACCAGGGACAGGGCCCATACGAGCAGTACTTC. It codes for CASSYQGQGPYEQYF.

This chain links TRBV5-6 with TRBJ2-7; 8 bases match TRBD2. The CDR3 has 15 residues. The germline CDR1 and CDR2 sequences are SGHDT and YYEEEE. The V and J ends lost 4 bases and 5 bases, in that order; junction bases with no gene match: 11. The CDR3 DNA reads TGTGCCAGCAGCGGTCGTACGGGGGGGACCCACGAGCAGTACTTC. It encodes CASSGRTGGTHEQYF.

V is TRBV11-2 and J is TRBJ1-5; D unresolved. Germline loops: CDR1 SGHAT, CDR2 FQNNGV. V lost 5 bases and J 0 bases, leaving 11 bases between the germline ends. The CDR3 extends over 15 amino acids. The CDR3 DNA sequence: TGTGCCAGCAGCGCGGACGGTAATAGCAATCAGCCCCAGCATTTT. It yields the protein CASSADGNSNQPQHF.

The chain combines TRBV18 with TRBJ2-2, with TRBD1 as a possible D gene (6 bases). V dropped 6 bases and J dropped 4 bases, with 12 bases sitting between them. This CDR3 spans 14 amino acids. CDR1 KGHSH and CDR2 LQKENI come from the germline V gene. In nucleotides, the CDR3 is TGTGCCAGCTCGCCGGACAGATTCACCGGGGAGCTGTTTTTT. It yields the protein CASSPDRFTGELFF.

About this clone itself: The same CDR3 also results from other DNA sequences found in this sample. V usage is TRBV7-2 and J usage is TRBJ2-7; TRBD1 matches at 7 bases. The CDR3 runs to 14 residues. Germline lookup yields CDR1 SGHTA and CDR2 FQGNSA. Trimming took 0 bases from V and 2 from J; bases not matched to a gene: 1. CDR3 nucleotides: TGTGCCAGCAGCTTAGCGGGGACAGCCTACGAGCAGTACTTC. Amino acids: CASSLAGTAYEQYF.

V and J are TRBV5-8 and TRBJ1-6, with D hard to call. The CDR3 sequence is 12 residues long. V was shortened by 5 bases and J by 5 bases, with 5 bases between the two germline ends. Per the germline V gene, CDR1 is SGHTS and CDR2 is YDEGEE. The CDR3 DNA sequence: TGTGCCAGCAGACGGAATAATTCACCCCTCCACTTT. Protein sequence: CASRRNNSPLHF.

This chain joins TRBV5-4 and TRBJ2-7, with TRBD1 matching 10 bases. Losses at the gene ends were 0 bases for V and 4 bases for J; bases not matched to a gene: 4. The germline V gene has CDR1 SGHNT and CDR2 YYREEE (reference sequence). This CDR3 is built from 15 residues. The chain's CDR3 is CASSLVGTGVYEQYF. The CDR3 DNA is TGTGCCAGCAGCTTGGTCGGGACAGGGGTGTACGAGCAGTACTTC.

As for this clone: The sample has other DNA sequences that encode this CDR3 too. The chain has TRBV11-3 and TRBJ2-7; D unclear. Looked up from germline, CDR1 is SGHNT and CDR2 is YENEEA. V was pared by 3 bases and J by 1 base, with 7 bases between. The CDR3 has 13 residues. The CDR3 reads CASSLGASYEQYF. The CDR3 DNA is TGTGCCAGCAGCTTGGGCGCATCCTACGAGCAGTACTTC.

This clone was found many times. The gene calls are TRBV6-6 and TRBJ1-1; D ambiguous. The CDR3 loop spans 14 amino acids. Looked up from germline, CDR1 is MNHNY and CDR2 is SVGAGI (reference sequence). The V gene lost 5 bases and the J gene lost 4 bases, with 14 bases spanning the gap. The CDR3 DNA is TGTGCCAGCAGTAACAGTTGGGTGGGCACTGAAGCTTTCTTT. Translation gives CASSNSWVGTEAFF.

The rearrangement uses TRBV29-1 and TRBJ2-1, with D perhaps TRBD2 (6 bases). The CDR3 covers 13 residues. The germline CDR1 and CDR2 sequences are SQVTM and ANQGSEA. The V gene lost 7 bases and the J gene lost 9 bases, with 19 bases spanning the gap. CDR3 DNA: TGCAGCGCCAGAATGGGGGGACTGGCTGAGCAGTTCTTC. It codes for CSARMGGLAEQFF.

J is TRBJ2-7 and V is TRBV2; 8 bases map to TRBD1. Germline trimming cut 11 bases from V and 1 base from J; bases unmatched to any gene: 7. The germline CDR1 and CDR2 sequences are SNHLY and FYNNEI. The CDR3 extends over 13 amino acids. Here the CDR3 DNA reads TGTGCCGGGGCGGGACAGGCTTCCTACGAGCAGTACTTC. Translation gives CAGAGQASYEQYF.

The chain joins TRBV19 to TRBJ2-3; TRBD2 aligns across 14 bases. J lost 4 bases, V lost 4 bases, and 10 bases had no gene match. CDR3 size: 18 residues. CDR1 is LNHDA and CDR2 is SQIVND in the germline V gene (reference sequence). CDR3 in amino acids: CASSKIQGTSGSADTQYF. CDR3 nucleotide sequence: TGTGCCAGTAGTAAGATACAGGGGACTAGCGGGAGTGCAGATACGCAGTATTTT. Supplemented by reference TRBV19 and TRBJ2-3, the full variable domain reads DGGITQSPKYLFRKEGQNVTLSCEQNLNHDAMYWYRQDPGQGLRLIYYSQIVNDFQKGDIAEGYSVSREKKESFPLTVTSAQKNPTAFYLCASSKIQGTSGSADTQYFGPGTRLTVL.

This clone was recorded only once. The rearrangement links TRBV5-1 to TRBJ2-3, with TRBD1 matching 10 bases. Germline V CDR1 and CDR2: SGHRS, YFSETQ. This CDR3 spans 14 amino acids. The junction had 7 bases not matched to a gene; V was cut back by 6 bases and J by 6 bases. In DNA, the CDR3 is TGCGCCAGCAAAGCGGGACAGGGGACCGATACGCAGTATTTT. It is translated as CASKAGQGTDTQYF. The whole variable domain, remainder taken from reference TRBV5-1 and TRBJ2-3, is KAGVTQTPRYLIKTRGQQVTLSCSPISGHRSVSWYQQTPGQGLQFLFEYFSETQRNKGNFPGRFSGRQFSNSRSEMNVSTLELGDSALYLCASKAGQGTDTQYFGPGTRLTVL.

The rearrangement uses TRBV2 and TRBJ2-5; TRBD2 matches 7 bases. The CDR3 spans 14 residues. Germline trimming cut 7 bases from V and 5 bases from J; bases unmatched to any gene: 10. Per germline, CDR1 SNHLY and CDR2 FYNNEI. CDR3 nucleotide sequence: TGTGCCAGCAAATGGGAGGGCCCGCTGGAGACCCAGTACTTC. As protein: CASKWEGPLETQYF.

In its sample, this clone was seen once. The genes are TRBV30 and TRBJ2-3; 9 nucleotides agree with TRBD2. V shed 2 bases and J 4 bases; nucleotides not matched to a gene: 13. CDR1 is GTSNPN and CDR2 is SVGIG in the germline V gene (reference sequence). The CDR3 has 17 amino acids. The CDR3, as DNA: TGTGCCTGGAGTCGGGGAGCGGGCGGGAGGGGTCCAGATACGCAGTATTTT. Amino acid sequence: CAWSRGAGGRGPDTQYF.

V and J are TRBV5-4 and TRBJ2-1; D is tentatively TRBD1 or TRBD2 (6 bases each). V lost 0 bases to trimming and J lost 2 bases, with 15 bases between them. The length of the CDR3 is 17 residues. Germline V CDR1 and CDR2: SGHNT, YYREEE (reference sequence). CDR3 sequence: CASSLGGARSTYNEQFF. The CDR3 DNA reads TGTGCCAGCAGCTTGGGGGGGGCCCGCTCCACCTACAATGAGCAGTTCTTC.

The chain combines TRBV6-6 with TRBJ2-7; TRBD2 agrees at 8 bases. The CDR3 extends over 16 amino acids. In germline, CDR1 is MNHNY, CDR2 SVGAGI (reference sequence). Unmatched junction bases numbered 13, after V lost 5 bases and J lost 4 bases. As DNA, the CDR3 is TGTGCCAGCAGTGCCGGACTAGCTCGAGAAATGTACGAGCAGTACTTC. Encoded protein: CASSAGLAREMYEQYF.

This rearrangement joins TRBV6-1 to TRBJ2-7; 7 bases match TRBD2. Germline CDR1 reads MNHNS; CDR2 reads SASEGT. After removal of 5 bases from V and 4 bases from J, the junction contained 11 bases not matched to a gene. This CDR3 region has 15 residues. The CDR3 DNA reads TGTGCCAGCAGTCCAGGACTAGTTTTTACGTACGAGCAGTACTTC. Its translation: CASSPGLVFTYEQYF.